The rows below give T cell receptor beta chains drawn from one sample of a study of chemoradiotherapy in HPV16-positive cancers. Clones were sequenced by immunoSEQ multiplex PCR, and TCRdb holds only the in-frame ones, with some missing. The repertoire holds about 24,000 clones, with less than 90% as singletons. The sequenced sample was blood, obtained from a patient who underwent chemoradiotherapy. These receptors originate from a human donor with HPV-associated anogenital cancer. The CDR3 runs from the conserved cysteine through the conserved F or W. D genes are given only for firm matches. Not all rows give a size; the values are once, few, many and, for expanded clones, a class.

CDR3 DNA | CDR3 protein | clone size | V gene | D gene | J gene
TGTGCCGGCAGAGCTGACACCGGGGAGCTGTTTTTT | CAGRADTGELFF | few | TRBV6-5 | NA | TRBJ2-2
TGTGCCACCTCGGATAGAAGGTTCACCGGGGAGCTGTTTTTT | CATSDRRFTGELFF | once | TRBV7-2 | NA | TRBJ2-2
TGTGCCAGCACAAGACTAGCGGGACAGACAGATACGCAGTATTTT | CASTRLAGQTDTQYF | NA | TRBV6-1 | TRBD2 | TRBJ2-3
TGTGCCAGCAGCTTGGCGGGCAGGGGGAACACCATATATTTT | CASSLAGRGNTIYF | NA | TRBV5-6 | TRBD1 | TRBJ1-3
TGCACCAGCAGCCAAGATCAGGGCCAGCGGGGGGGCCCATATACGCAGTATTTT | CTSSQDQGQRGGPYTQYF | NA | TRBV1 | NA | TRBJ2-3
TGTGCCAGCAGCACAGACAGGGTTGCCTACGAGCAGTACTTC | CASSTDRVAYEQYF | NA | TRBV7-2 | TRBD1 | TRBJ2-7
TGTGCCATCAAGGGTCAAGGGCCCACAGGTGAGCAGTTCTTC | CAIKGQGPTGEQFF | NA | TRBV10-3 | NA | TRBJ2-1
TGTGCCAGCAGCCAAACAACCGGGACGGGTAATTCACCCCTCCACTTT | CASSQTTGTGNSPLHF | NA | TRBV4-2 | NA | TRBJ1-6
TGTGCCAGTAGTAATCGCTTACTAGCGGGGGTAGATACGCAGTATTTT | CASSNRLLAGVDTQYF | NA | TRBV19 | TRBD2 | TRBJ2-3
TGCGCCAGCAGCCAAGATAACAGGGCCTCTGGAAACACCATATATTTT | CASSQDNRASGNTIYF | NA | TRBV4-1 | NA | TRBJ1-3
TGTGCCAGCACCCCGGGGCCTTCGAGGGAAGAGACCCAGTACTTC | CASTPGPSREETQYF | NA | TRBV5-4 | NA | TRBJ2-5